This TCR beta chain comes out of a study of patients and donors after allogeneic stem cell transplantation (dated by TCRdb to about 2020). Counted from cysteine to phenylalanine, this CDR3 has 15 amino acids. Just the 45-base CDR3 DNA is kept, in frame starting at base 1. Trimming takes 0 bases off V and 0 bases off J; junction bases not matched to a gene: 2. CDR1 and CDR2, looked up from the germline V gene, are KGHSH and LQKENI. The library came from RT-PCR. TCRdb records NextSeq 550 as the sequencer. TCRdb's own reprocessing of the public reads used fastp at Q25 and MiXCR and kept productive beta chains. Identical CDR3 protein sequences are pooled into one entry, listed with their most common genes and DNA. The sample has 20,000 to 30,000 distinct CDR3 sequences on record, 35% to 45% of them singletons. The ten biggest clones cover roughly 79% of the sample. About this clonotype: No antigen is known for it. No per-base quality is available; no much larger clone lies one base away.

The clonotype originates from a human donor who was either an allogeneic HSCT recipient or a stem cell or donor lymphocyte infusion donor (not recorded which). It is not recorded whose cells these are; they may come from a transplant donor. The chain was built from TRBV18 and TRBJ2-7; 7 central bases correspond to TRBD1. The sequenced sample was blood, either unsorted or a sorted T cell fraction (not recorded which). The DNA reads as follows: TGTGCCAGCTCACCACCGACAGGGAGCTCCTACGAGCAGTACTTC. Its amino acids are CASSPPTGSSYEQYF.